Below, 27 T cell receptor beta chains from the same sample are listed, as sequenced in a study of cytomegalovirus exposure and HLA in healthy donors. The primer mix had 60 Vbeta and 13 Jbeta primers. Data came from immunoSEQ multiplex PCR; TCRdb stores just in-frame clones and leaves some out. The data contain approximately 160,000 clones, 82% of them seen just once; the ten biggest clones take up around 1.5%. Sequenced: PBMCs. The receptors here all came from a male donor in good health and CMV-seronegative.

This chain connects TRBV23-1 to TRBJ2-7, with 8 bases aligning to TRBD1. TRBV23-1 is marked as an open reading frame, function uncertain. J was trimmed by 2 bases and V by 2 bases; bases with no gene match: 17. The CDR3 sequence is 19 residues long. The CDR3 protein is CASSQDYGDRGRNPYEQYF. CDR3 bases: TGCGCCAGCAGTCAAGATTATGGAGACAGGGGAAGGAACCCCTACGAGCAGTACTTC.

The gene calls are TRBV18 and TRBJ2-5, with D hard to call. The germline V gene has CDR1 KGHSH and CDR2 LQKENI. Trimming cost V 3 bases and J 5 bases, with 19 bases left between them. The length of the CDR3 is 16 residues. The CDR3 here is CASSPELVAPLETQYF. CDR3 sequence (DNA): TGTGCCAGCTCACCGGAGCTAGTCGCCCCCCTGGAGACCCAGTACTTC.

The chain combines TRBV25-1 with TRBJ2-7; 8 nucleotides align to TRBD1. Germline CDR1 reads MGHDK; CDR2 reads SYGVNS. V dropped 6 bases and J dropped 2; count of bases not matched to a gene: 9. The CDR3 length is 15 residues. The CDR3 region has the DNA TGTGCCAGCAGGCCCACCGGGACAGGCCCCTACGAGCAGTACTTC. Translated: CASRPTGTGPYEQYF.

The CDR3 DNA follows: TGTGCCAGCAGCCCAGGGGATGAGCAGTTCTTC. Its translation: CASSPGDEQFF. V usage is TRBV7-9 and J usage is TRBJ2-1; tentative D call: TRBD1 (6 bases). The V and J ends lost 5 bases and 8 bases respectively, with 7 bases between them. CDR1 is SEHNR, CDR2 FQNEAQ, per germline (reference sequence). The CDR3 is 11 residues long.

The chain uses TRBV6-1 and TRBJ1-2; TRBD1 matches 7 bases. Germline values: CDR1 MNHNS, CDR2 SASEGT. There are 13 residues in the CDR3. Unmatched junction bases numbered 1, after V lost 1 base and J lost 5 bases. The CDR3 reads CASSEGGQYGYTF. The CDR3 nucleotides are TGTGCCAGCAGTGAAGGGGGACAGTATGGCTACACCTTC.

CDR3 nucleotide sequence: TGTGCCAGCAGCCAAAAGTCAGGGACCTACGAGCAGTACTTC. Amino acids: CASSQKSGTYEQYF. The V call is TRBV5-4, the J call TRBJ2-7; the D gene is possibly TRBD1 (5 bases). This CDR3 contains 14 residues. The V gene lost 4 bases and the J gene lost 2 bases, with 13 bases spanning the gap. The germline gives CDR1 SGHNT, CDR2 YYREEE (reference sequence).

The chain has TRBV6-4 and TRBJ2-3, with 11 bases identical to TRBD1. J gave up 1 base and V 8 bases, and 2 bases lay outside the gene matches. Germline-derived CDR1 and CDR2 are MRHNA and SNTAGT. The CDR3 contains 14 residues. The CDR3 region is CASGQGAGTDTQYF. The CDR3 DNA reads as TGTGCCAGCGGACAGGGGGCGGGCACAGATACGCAGTATTTT.

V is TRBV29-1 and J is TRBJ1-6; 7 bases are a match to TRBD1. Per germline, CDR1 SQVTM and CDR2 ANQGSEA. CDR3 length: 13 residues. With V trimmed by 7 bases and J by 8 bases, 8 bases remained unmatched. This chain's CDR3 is CSAKTGIDSPLHF. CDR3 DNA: TGCAGCGCCAAGACAGGGATTGATTCACCCCTCCACTTT.

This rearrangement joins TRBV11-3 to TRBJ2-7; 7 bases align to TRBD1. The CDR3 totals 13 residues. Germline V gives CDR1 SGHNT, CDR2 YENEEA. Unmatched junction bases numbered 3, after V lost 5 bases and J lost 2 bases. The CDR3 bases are TGTGCCAGCAGCCCGGGGACAGCCTACGAGCAGTACTTC. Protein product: CASSPGTAYEQYF.

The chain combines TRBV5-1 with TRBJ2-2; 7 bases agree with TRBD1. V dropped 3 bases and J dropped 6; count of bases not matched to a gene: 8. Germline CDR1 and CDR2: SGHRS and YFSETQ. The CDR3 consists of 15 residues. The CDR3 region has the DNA TGCGCCAGCAGCTGGGCGACAGGGTCTGCCGGGGAGCTGTTTTTT. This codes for CASSWATGSAGELFF.

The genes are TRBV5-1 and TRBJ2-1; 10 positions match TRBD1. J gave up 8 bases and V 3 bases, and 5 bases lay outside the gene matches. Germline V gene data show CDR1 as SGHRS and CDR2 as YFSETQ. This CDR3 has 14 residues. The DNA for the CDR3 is TGCGCCAGCAGCTCGGGACAGGGGTTGGATGAGCAGTTCTTC. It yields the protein CASSSGQGLDEQFF.

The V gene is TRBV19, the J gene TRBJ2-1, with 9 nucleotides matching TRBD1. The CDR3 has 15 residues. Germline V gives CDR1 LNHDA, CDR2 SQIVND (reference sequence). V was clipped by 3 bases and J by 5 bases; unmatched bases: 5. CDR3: CASSIGTGLHNEQFF. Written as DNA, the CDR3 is TGTGCCAGTAGTATTGGGACAGGGTTACACAATGAGCAGTTCTTC.

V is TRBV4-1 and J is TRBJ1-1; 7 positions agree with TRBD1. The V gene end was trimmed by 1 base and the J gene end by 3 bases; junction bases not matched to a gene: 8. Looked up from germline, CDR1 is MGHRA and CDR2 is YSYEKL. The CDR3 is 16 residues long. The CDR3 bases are TGCGCCAGCAGCCAAGCTGCTACAGGGGAGTACACTGAAGCTTTCTTT. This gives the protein CASSQAATGEYTEAFF.

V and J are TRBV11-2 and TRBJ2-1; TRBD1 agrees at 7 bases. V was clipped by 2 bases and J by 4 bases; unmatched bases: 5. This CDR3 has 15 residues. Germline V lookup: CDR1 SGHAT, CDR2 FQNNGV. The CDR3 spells CASSLRGLGYNEQFF. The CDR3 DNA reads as TGTGCCAGCAGCTTAAGGGGGCTCGGATACAATGAGCAGTTCTTC.

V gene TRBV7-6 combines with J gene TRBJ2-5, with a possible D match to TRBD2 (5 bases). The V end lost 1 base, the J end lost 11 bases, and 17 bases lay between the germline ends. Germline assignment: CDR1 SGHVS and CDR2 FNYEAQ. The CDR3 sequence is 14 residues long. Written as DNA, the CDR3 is TGTGCCAGCAGCTTAGGGCCGGGGAAAGATGAGCAGTACTTC. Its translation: CASSLGPGKDEQYF.

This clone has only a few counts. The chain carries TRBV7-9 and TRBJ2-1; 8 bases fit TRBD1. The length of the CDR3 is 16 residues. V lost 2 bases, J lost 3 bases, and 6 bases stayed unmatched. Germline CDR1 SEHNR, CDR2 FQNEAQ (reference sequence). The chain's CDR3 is CASSLTRTGGYNEQFF. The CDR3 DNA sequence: TGTGCCAGCAGCTTAACTAGAACAGGGGGCTACAATGAGCAGTTCTTC.

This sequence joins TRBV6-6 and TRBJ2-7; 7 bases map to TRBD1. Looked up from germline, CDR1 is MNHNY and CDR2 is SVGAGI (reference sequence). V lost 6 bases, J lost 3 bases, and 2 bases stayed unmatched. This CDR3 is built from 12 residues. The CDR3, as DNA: TGTGCCAGCAGCAGGACAGGCTACGAGCAGTACTTC. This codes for CASSRTGYEQYF.

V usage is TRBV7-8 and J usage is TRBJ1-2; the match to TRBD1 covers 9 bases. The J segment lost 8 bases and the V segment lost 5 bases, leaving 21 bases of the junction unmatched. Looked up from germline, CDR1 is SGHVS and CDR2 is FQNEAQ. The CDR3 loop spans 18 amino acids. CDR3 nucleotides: TGTGCCAGCAGCGTTGGGTCGTTGCGGGACAGGGTGATGGAGGGCTACACCTTC. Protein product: CASSVGSLRDRVMEGYTF.

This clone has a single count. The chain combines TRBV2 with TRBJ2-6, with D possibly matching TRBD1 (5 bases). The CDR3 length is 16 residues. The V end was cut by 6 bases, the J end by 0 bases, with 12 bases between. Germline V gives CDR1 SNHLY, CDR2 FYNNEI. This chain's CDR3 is CASRDSAPSGANVLTF. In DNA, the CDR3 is TGTGCCAGCAGAGACAGCGCGCCCTCTGGGGCCAACGTCCTGACTTTC.

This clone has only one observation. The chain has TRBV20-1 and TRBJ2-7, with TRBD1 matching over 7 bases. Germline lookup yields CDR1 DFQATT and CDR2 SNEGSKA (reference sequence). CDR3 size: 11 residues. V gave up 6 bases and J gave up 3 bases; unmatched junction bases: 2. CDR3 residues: CSARGLYEQYF. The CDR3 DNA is TGCAGTGCAAGGGGGCTCTACGAGCAGTACTTC.

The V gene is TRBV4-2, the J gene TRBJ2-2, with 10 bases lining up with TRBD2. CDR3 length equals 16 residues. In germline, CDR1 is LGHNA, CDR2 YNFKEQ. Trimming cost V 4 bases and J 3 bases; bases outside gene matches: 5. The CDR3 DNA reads TGTGCCAGCAGCCCAGCGGGAGGGCCGGACACCGGGGAGCTGTTTTTT. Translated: CASSPAGGPDTGELFF.

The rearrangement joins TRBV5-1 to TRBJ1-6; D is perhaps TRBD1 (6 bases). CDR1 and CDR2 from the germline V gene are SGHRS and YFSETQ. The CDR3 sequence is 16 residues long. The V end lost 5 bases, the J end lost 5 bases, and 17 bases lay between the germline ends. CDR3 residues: CASRPNSDRNNSPLHF. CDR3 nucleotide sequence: TGCGCCAGCAGGCCTAACTCGGACAGAAATAATTCACCCCTCCACTTT.

Written as DNA, the CDR3 is TGTGCCAGCAGTCGGAAGGACCCTACGGGAGGCCCGGGGGGCATTCAGTACTTC. Its protein is CASSRKDPTGGPGGIQYF. The chain uses TRBV27 and TRBJ2-4; 7 nucleotides agree with TRBD2. In germline, CDR1 is MNHEY, CDR2 SMNVEV (reference sequence). J gave up 9 bases and V 5 bases, and 22 bases lay outside the gene matches. The CDR3 consists of 18 residues.

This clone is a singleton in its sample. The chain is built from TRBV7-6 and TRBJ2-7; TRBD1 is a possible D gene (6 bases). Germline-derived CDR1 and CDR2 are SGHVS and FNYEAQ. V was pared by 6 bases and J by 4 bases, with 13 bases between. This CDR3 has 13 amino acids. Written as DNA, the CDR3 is TGTGCCAGCAGTTACAGGGTTCAGTACGAGCAGTACTTC. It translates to CASSYRVQYEQYF. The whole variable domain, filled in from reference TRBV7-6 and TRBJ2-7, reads GAGVSQSPRYKVTKRGQDVALRCDPISGHVSLYWYRQALGQGPEFLTYFNYEAQQDKSGLPNDRFSAERPEGSISTLTIQRTEQRDSAMYRCASSYRVQYEQYFGPGTRLTVT.

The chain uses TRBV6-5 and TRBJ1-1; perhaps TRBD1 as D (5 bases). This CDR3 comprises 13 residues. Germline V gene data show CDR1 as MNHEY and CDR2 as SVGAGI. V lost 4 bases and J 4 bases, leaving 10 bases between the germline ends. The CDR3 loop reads CASSFWGGTEAFF. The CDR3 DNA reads TGTGCCAGCAGTTTCTGGGGGGGCACTGAAGCTTTCTTT.

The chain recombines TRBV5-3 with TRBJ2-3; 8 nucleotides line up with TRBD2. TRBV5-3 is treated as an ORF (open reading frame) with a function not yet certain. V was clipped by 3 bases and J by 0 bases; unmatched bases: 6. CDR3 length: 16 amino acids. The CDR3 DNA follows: TGTGCCAGAAGCTCCCCGACTAGCGCTAGCACAGATACGCAGTATTTT. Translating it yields CARSSPTSASTDTQYF.

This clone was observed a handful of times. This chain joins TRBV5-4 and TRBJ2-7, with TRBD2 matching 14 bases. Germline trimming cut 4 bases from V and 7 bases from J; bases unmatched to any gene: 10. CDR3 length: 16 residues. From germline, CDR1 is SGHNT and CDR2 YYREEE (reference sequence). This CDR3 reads CASSPGRTSGRREQYF. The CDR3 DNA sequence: TGTGCCAGCAGCCCGGGCCGGACTAGCGGGAGGAGGGAGCAGTACTTC.